The clone carrying this T cell receptor beta chain occurred once. Antigen specificity is unknown. Losses at the gene ends were 5 bases for V and 1 base for J; bases not matched to a gene: 5. The CDR3 is 15 amino acids. CDR1 is MNHEY and CDR2 is SVGAGI in the germline V gene. The record originates from a study of cytomegalovirus exposure and HLA in healthy donors. Overall study findings and caveats: Some TCR beta chains (roughly 160 of them) were listed as cytomegalovirus-associated. Per published reports, the classifier diagnosed cytomegalovirus status with high specificity and sensitivity. First-cohort TCR clusters tended to co-occur in the roughly 120 validation repertoires, a later analysis found. Specificity for CMV antigens was confirmed in vitro for three of the CMV-associated chains.

TCRdb's copy holds only in-frame clones and misses some; the assay was immunoSEQ multiplex PCR. This sample has approximately 260,000 clones; about 86% occur once, and the top ten carry roughly 1%. Material for sequencing was PBMCs. This chain joins TRBV6-5 and TRBJ2-3; 8 nucleotides line up with TRBD1. The sequence was obtained from a woman under 30 in good health and CMV-seronegative. The CDR3, as DNA: TGTGCCAGCAGTCTTGCGGGACAGGGCACAGATACGCAGTATTTT. It codes for CASSLAGQGTDTQYF.